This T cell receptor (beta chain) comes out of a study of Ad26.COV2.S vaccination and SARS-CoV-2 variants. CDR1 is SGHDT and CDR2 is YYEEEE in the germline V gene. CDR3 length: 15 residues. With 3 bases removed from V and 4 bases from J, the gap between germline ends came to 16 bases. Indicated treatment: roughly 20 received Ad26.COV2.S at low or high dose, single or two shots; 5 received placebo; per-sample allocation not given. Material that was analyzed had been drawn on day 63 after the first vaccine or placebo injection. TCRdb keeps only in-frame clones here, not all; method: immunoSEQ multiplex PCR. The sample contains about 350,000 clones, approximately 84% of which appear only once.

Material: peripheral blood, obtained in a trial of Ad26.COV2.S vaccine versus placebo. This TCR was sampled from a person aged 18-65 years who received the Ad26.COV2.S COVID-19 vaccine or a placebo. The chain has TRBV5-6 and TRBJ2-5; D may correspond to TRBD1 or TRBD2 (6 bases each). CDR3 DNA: TGTGCCAGCAGCTCGCCCGGGGGCCTGGGAGAGACCCAGTACTTC. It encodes CASSSPGGLGETQYF.